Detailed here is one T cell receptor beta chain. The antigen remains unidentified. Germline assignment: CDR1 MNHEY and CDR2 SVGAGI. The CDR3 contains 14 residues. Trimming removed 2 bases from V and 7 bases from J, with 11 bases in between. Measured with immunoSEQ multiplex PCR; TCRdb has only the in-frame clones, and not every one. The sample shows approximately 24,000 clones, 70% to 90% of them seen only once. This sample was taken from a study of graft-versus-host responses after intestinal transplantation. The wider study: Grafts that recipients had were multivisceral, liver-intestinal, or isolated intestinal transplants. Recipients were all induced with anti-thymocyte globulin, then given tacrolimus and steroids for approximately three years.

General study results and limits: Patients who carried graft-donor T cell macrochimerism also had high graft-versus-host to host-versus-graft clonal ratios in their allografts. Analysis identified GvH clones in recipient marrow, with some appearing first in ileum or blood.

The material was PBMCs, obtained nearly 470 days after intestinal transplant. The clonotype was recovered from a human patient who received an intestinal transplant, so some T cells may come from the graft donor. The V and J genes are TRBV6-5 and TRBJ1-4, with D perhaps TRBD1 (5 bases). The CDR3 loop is CASSYRGESEKLFF. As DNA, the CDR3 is TGTGCCAGCAGTTACAGAGGGGAAAGTGAAAAACTGTTTTTT.